Listed below are T cell receptor beta chains from one sample, sequenced in a study of identical twins. TCRdb ran MiXCR on the 5' RACE reads and lists one entry per CDR3 protein. Here the sample spans approximately 500,000 distinct CDR3 sequences, approximately 25% being singletons. These same records also appear under a second study, on T cells expressing NK-cell markers.

The sample was CD4+ T cells sorted from blood. All receptors come from a young woman in good health. CDR3s include the opening cysteine and the closing phenylalanine or tryptophan. D genes are given only for firm matches. Clone sizes are given selectively: once, few, many, or a class where the clone is expanded.

V,size,length,D,J,DNA,CDR3
TRBV12-3/TRBV12-4,.,12,.,TRBJ2-5,TGTGCCAGCTACGCCGGGGGAGAGACCCAGTACTTC,CASYAGGETQYF
TRBV15,.,15,.,TRBJ2-4,TGTGCCACCAGCAGAGATTCAAGGCCACCGTCCATTCAGTACTTC,CATSRDSRPPSIQYF
TRBV7-9,.,14,.,TRBJ2-7,TGTGCCAGCAGCTCCGACAGGTTATACTACGAGCAGTACTTC,CASSSDRLYYEQYF
TRBV9,.,14,.,TRBJ2-7,TGTGCCAGCAGCGTAGGGACAGCCCGTGGCGAGCAGTACTTC,CASSVGTARGEQYF
TRBV12-3/TRBV12-4,many,16,.,TRBJ2-5,TGTGCCAGCAGTCCCGACTTAAGGGTGCGCCAAGAGACCCAGTACTTC,CASSPDLRVRQETQYF
TRBV2,few,13,.,TRBJ2-7,TGTGCCAGCACACATCTAGCGTTCTACGAGCAGTACTTC,CASTHLAFYEQYF
TRBV5-1,few,13,TRBD1,TRBJ1-5,TGCGCCAGCAGCTTAGGGGGCTCGACGCCCCAGCATTTT,CASSLGGSTPQHF
TRBV6-5,.,15,.,TRBJ2-1,TGTGCCAGCAGTTACGGGCAGGGGATAGTCAATGAGCAGTTCTTC,CASSYGQGIVNEQFF
TRBV7-8,.,14,.,TRBJ1-1,TGTGCCAGCAGCTTAGGTTCAGGGGAGGATGAAGCTTTCTTT,CASSLGSGEDEAFF
TRBV2,few,14,TRBD2,TRBJ2-5,TGTGCCAGCGGTCGGACTAGCGGACAAGAGACCCAGTACTTC,CASGRTSGQETQYF
TRBV6-5,.,12,TRBD2,TRBJ2-1,TGTGCCAGCAGTTACTCGGGACTAATCCAGTTCTTC,CASSYSGLIQFF
TRBV7-2,.,13,.,TRBJ1-2,TGTGCCAGCAGCTTACATGGGATAGGCGGCTACACCTTC,CASSLHGIGGYTF
TRBV9,few,12,.,TRBJ1-2,TGTGCCAGCAGTCACAGGGTAGGAGGCTACACCTTC,CASSHRVGGYTF
TRBV11-2,.,13,.,TRBJ2-3,TGTGCCAGCAGCCCGGAGGCGAGGGATACGCAGTATTTT,CASSPEARDTQYF
TRBV10-3,many,13,.,TRBJ2-1,TGTGCCATCAGTGAAGGGCTTGCCGGGGAGCAGTTCTTC,CAISEGLAGEQFF
TRBV2,.,12,.,TRBJ1-5,TGTGCCAGCGGGGATAGCAATCAGCCCCAGCATTTT,CASGDSNQPQHF
TRBV7-8,.,13,TRBD1,TRBJ1-1,TGTGCCAGCAGCGGCAGGACAGGGGCAGAAGCTTTCTTT,CASSGRTGAEAFF
TRBV12-3/TRBV12-4,few,18,TRBD2,TRBJ2-2,TGTGCCAGCAGTTTCTATGGGCTAGCGGGAATTAACACCGGGGAGCTGTTTTTT,CASSFYGLAGINTGELFF
TRBV4-3,.,17,TRBD2,TRBJ2-2,TGCGCCAGCAGCCAGTACCTAGCGGGCTTGAACACCGGGGAGCTGTTTTTT,CASSQYLAGLNTGELFF
TRBV7-9,few,15,.,TRBJ1-5,TGTGCCAGCAGCTTGGGTAGTGAGGGCAATCAGCCCCAGCATTTT,CASSLGSEGNQPQHF
TRBV9,few,14,.,TRBJ2-1,TGTGCCAGCAGCCCGGGACTGACTTGGGATGAGCAGTTCTTC,CASSPGLTWDEQFF
TRBV19,.,15,.,TRBJ2-1,TGTGCCAGTAGTTCCCGGGACCTCCCCTACAATGAGCAGTTCTTC,CASSSRDLPYNEQFF
TRBV12-3/TRBV12-4,few,15,.,TRBJ1-5,TGTGCCAGCAGTTTATCAGACAGACACAATCAGCCCCAGCATTTT,CASSLSDRHNQPQHF
TRBV6-5,.,16,TRBD1,TRBJ2-1,TGTGCCAGCAGTTACAAAGGGACAGGGCTTTACAATGAGCAGTTCTTC,CASSYKGTGLYNEQFF
TRBV6-1,.,15,.,TRBJ2-1,TGTGCCAGCAGCTTGACCGGGACACCCGGTCAAGAGCAGTTCTTC,CASSLTGTPGQEQFF
TRBV7-9,.,13,.,TRBJ2-5,TGTGCCAGCAGCCACTCGGGCGGGGAGACCCAGTACTTC,CASSHSGGETQYF
TRBV20-1,.,14,.,TRBJ2-3,TGCAGTGCTGCTGGCTCCCCTCCCCGAGATACGCAGTATTTT,CSAAGSPPRDTQYF
TRBV30,few,14,.,TRBJ2-2,TGTGCCTGGACAAGGCTTAGGAACACCGGGGAGCTGTTTTTT,CAWTRLRNTGELFF
TRBV28,few,15,TRBD1,TRBJ2-1,TGTGCCAGCAGTTTAGAGGGGGCAGTTTACAATGAGCAGTTCTTC,CASSLEGAVYNEQFF
TRBV27,.,17,.,TRBJ2-3,TGTGCCAGCACCTTGGGTAGGGTCCCCAGGGGCACAGATACGCAGTATTTT,CASTLGRVPRGTDTQYF
TRBV7-2,few,14,.,TRBJ2-7,TGTGCCAGCAGCTTAGCGAGGGCGTTCGGCGAGCAGTACTTC,CASSLARAFGEQYF
TRBV11-1,few,20,TRBD2,TRBJ2-1,TGTGCCAGCAGCTCCCCAGCGGGGGGGCCTCCCAACAGCTCCTACAATGAGCAGTTCTTC,CASSSPAGGPPNSSYNEQFF
TRBV6-1,.,16,.,TRBJ2-7,TGTGCCAGCAGCCGCCATCTCGGGACAAGCCCTTACGAGCAGTACTTC,CASSRHLGTSPYEQYF
TRBV10-3,.,13,.,TRBJ1-1,TGTGCCACCCGGCCCGACAGGAACACTGAAGCTTTCTTT,CATRPDRNTEAFF
TRBV7-8,few,13,.,TRBJ1-2,TGTGCCAGCAGCTTAGGTGGATACTATGGCTACACCTTC,CASSLGGYYGYTF
TRBV20-1,few,13,.,TRBJ2-7,TGCAGTGCCACGGGGCGGATGTCCTACGAGCAGTACTTC,CSATGRMSYEQYF
TRBV20-1,.,12,.,TRBJ2-7,TGCAGTGCCCGGAGGCAGGGTTACGAGCAGTACTTC,CSARRQGYEQYF
TRBV7-2,few,15,.,TRBJ2-7,TGTGCCAGCAGCTTAAAGGGGCAGGGCAACCACGAGCAGTACTTC,CASSLKGQGNHEQYF
TRBV7-6,.,15,TRBD1,TRBJ2-5,TGTGCCAGCAGCCGACTGAACAGGGGCCAAGAGACCCAGTACTTC,CASSRLNRGQETQYF
TRBV12-3/TRBV12-4,.,15,TRBD1,TRBJ2-2,TGTGCCAGCAGGTACGGGACAGCGAACACCGGGGAGCTGTTTTTT,CASRYGTANTGELFF
TRBV5-1,few,16,.,TRBJ2-1,TGCGCCAGCAGCTGGGCGGGCCATAGCTCCTACAATGAGCAGTTCTTC,CASSWAGHSSYNEQFF
TRBV25-1,.,13,.,TRBJ2-7,TGTGCCAGCAGTGATCCTAGCATCTACGAGCAGTACTTC,CASSDPSIYEQYF
TRBV7-9,few,13,TRBD2,TRBJ2-7,TGTGCCAGCACCATGAGCGGGGACTACGAGCAGTACTTC,CASTMSGDYEQYF
TRBV6-1,.,14,TRBD1,TRBJ1-4,TGTGCCAGCAGGACACAGGGGCGGGTTGAAAAACTGTTTTTT,CASRTQGRVEKLFF
TRBV29-1,.,14,.,TRBJ2-1,TGCAGCGTTGAATCTATCGGACACTACAATGAGCAGTTCTTC,CSVESIGHYNEQFF
TRBV2,few,14,.,TRBJ2-3,TGTGCCAGCAGGCCAAACCGGGGCCCAGATACGCAGTATTTT,CASRPNRGPDTQYF
TRBV27,few,14,TRBD1,TRBJ2-7,TGTGCCAGCAGACCGGGACAGGGCCCTAGAGAGCAGTACTTC,CASRPGQGPREQYF
TRBV5-1,.,14,.,TRBJ2-7,TGCGCCAGCAGCTTGAGACAAGGGGCGTGGGAGCAGTACTTC,CASSLRQGAWEQYF
TRBV20-1,.,12,TRBD1,TRBJ1-1,TGCAGTGCCCATAGGGGGCAGGTAGGAGCTTTCTTT,CSAHRGQVGAFF
TRBV24-1,.,20,.,TRBJ2-1,TGTGCCACCAGTGAGAACCGGGGGCAGGGATCCGGGAATTCGGCCAATGAGCAGTTCTTC,CATSENRGQGSGNSANEQFF
TRBV20-1,few,16,.,TRBJ2-2,TGCAGTGCTAGAGATCCGGACGCCGCGAACACCGGGGAGCTGTTTTTT,CSARDPDAANTGELFF
TRBV10-3,.,18,TRBD2,TRBJ2-3,TGTGCCATCAGTGATCCCTCGGGCGGGGGGGCTAGCACAGATACGCAGTATTTT,CAISDPSGGGASTDTQYF
TRBV3-1,many,14,TRBD1,TRBJ2-7,TGTGCCAGCAGCCGAAGGGACAGCTCCTACGAGCAGTACTTC,CASSRRDSSYEQYF